This section outlines one T cell receptor (beta chain) sequence together with its context. The clone's antigen remains unknown. Base-call qualities are not available, and no considerably larger clone is one nucleotide away. The record originates from a study of CD8 T cells in Susac syndrome (dated by TCRdb to between 2018 and 2021). In terms of the full investigation: Repertoire sequencing was used to test whether CD8+ T cell activation and differentiation in Susac syndrome was antigen driven. Here is what the overall study found, with its caveats: The study acknowledged that relatively few individuals were included in the TCR sequencing and HLA analysis.

RNA was extracted with the RNeasy kit and roughly 0.45 to 1 ug was reverse transcribed using random hexamers. TCR beta CDR3 regions were amplified with the immunoSEQ multiplex PCR assay covering 54 Vbeta and 13 Jbeta segments. PCR amplification bias was corrected using a synthetic template baseline for primer optimization and computational correction. As for how the authors treated the data: Reads were assigned to V, D and J genes according to IMGT and analyzed in immunoSEQ Analyzer, with only productive sequences retained. Clonality was computed as one minus Shannon entropy normalized by log2 of the number of productive unique sequences. For each patient and control, public and private clones were evaluated among the 100 most prevalent clones. A clone was defined as Susac-specific if it was absent from the healthy and MS cohorts, from more than 850 published viral clones and from other ImmuneACCESS disease sequences. TCRdb reprocessing: public reads trimmed at Q25 with fastp, clones called with MiXCR, in-frame beta chains kept. Entries are consolidated by CDR3 protein sequence, retaining the most common genes and DNA. TCRdb, not the authors, supplied the V and J calls. The sample records about 250,000 distinct CDR3 sequences, 93% of which are singletons. About 0.07% of the sample comes from the top ten.

Including cysteine and phenylalanine, the CDR3 has 15 amino acids. Left in the record is the CDR3 DNA by itself, 45 bases read in frame from the first base. CDR1 and CDR2 were assigned from the germline V gene as SGHDT and YYEEEE. V sheds 2 bases and J sheds 4 bases, leaving 13 bases between their ends. High-throughput TCR beta sequencing profiled peripheral blood CD8+ and CD4+ T cells from healthy donors, Susac syndrome patients and multiple sclerosis patients. Treatment-naive patients with stable or active relapsing-remitting disease fulfilling revised McDonald criteria were used as multiple sclerosis controls. Bulk CD8+ and CD4+ T cells were purified by magnetic negative isolation, while CD8+ TEMRA cells were enriched using FACS. Blood was drawn into EDTA tubes, processed within 24 hours, and PBMCs were isolated by density gradient centrifugation. PBMCs destined for TCR sequencing were cryopreserved in liquid nitrogen and later thawed in a 37 °C water bath. A purity of at least 90% was achieved for sorted or isolated CD4+, CD8+ and CD8+ TEMRA cells.

This TCR came from a human donor with multiple sclerosis. Sequenced: CD4+ T cells from PBMCs. Recombination connected TRBV5-6 to TRBJ1-3; the D gene is possibly TRBD1, with 6 bases matching. CDR3 loop: CASSFPRGTGNTIYF. In nucleotide form, the sequence is TGTGCCAGCAGCTTCCCGAGGGGGACCGGAAACACCATATATTTT.